Presented here are 17 T cell receptor beta chains from one specimen sequenced in a study of spatial heterogeneity in lung cancer. TCRdb re-derived calls from the 5' RACE reads in MiXCR, one entry per CDR3 protein. The sample includes 20,000 or so distinct CDR3 sequences, around 6.5% of them seen just once. Time point meaning: sample taken at primary tumor resection. No cognate antigen is known for these TCRs. Whole-study findings and limits: Expanded intratumoral alpha and beta TCR counts tracked tumor mutation counts.

Here the sequenced sample was lung tumor tissue, taken at surgery. The receptor source for this set is a female donor with early-stage non-small cell lung cancer.

At least ten counts were recorded for this clonotype. This sequence joins TRBV12-3 or TRBV12-4 and TRBJ1-5; 8 bases fit TRBD1. J gave up 0 bases and V 5 bases, and 18 bases lay outside the gene matches. There are 20 residues in the CDR3. The CDR3 nucleotides are TGTGCCAGCAGTATGACTCCGGGGACAGGAGACTCCTCTAGCAATCAGCCCCAGCATTTT. Amino acids: CASSMTPGTGDSSSNQPQHF.

Note on this clonotype: A much larger clone lies one base from this, so it may be a read error. V and J are TRBV12-3 or TRBV12-4 and TRBJ2-3, with D tentatively TRBD2 (5 bases). The V gene lost 1 base and the J gene lost 4 bases, with 12 bases spanning the gap. The CDR3 runs to 15 residues. The CDR3 spells CASSLVLGVADTQYF. In nucleotides, the CDR3 is TGTGCCAGCAGTTTAGTGCTGGGAGTTGCAGATACGCAGTATTTT.

This clonotype was observed many times. This chain links TRBV11-2 with TRBJ2-1; D possibly corresponds to TRBD2 (5 bases). The CDR3 spans 14 residues. Looked up from germline, CDR1 is SGHAT and CDR2 is FQNNGV. Trimming stripped 4 bases from V and 7 bases from J, with 14 bases between. The CDR3 coding sequence is TGTGCCAGCAGCTCTAAGGCTAGCTTAAATGAGCAGTTCTTC. This codes for CASSSKASLNEQFF.

This clonotype is categorized as medium-sized (0.01 to 0.1%). The CDR3 coding sequence is TGTGCCAGCAGCCCTGACAGGGGCGGAGAAAAACTGTTTTTT. This translates into CASSPDRGGEKLFF. The chain is built from TRBV6-6 and TRBJ1-4, with TRBD1 matching 8 bases. CDR1 is MNHNY and CDR2 is SVGAGI in the germline V gene (reference sequence). The CDR3 spans 14 residues. The V segment lost 6 bases and the J segment 8 bases; nucleotides outside the gene matches: 8.

This clonotype was picked up many times. This chain joins TRBV20-1 and TRBJ1-1; possibly TRBD1 for D (6 bases). This CDR3 is built from 14 residues. Trimming shortened V by 3 bases and J by 3 bases, and 14 bases separated the two germline ends. Germline V gives CDR1 DFQATT, CDR2 SNEGSKA (reference sequence). The CDR3 region is CSARNRVGHTEAFF. CDR3 in DNA: TGCAGTGCTAGGAACAGGGTGGGTCACACTGAAGCTTTCTTT.

This clonotype was picked up many times. The chain links TRBV12-3 or TRBV12-4 to TRBJ1-1; D is uncertain. Deletions cut 4 bases from V and 1 base from J, with 13 bases between. The CDR3 sequence is 15 residues long. The CDR3 DNA reads as TGTGCCAGCAGTTCCAGTGGCAGAAAGAACACTGAAGCTTTCTTT. This translates into CASSSSGRKNTEAFF.

This sequence joins TRBV6-2 or TRBV6-3 and TRBJ2-1; no firm D call. The V gene's germline CDR1 is MNHEY and CDR2 SVGEGT. Trimming shortened V by 2 bases and J by 0 bases, and 5 bases separated the two germline ends. The CDR3 contains 14 residues. The CDR3: CASSYGRSYNEQFF. In DNA, the CDR3 is TGTGCCAGCAGTTACGGTCGCTCCTACAATGAGCAGTTCTTC.

This clonotype was recorded many times. The chain is built from TRBV12-3 or TRBV12-4 and TRBJ1-2; possible D gene TRBD1, 5 bases. The CDR3 sequence is 14 residues long. Trimming cost V 2 bases and J 1 base, with 8 bases left between them. This CDR3 reads CASSLQGGNYGYTF. CDR3 coding DNA: TGTGCCAGCAGTTTACAGGGCGGTAACTATGGCTACACCTTC.

This clonotype was detected ten times or more. This chain connects TRBV27 to TRBJ2-1, with 8 bases lining up with TRBD1. The CDR3 has 15 residues. From germline, CDR1 is MNHEY and CDR2 SMNVEV (reference sequence). Germline trimming cut 2 bases from V and 4 bases from J; bases unmatched to any gene: 4. CDR3 residues: CASSLKQGVYNEQFF. CDR3 bases: TGTGCCAGCAGTTTAAAACAGGGGGTGTACAATGAGCAGTTCTTC.

This clonotype was observed many times. CDR3 DNA sequence: TGTGCCAGCAGCTCTCAGGGGCAGGAGACCCAGTACTTC. This encodes CASSSQGQETQYF. The gene calls are TRBV7-3 and TRBJ2-5; tentatively, D is TRBD1 (6 bases). The CDR3 spans 13 residues. Trimming pared 4 bases from V and 5 bases from J, leaving 11 bases between. The germline V gene encodes CDR1 SGHTA and CDR2 FQGTGA. Variable domain in full (rest from reference TRBV7-3 and TRBJ2-5): GAGVSQTPSNKVTEKGKYVELRCDPISGHTALYWYRQSLGQGPEFLIYFQGTGAADDSGLPNDRFFAVRPEGSVSTLKIQRTERGDSAVYLCASSSQGQETQYFGPGTRLLVL.

This clonotype was counted at least ten times. The rearrangement uses TRBV7-9 and TRBJ1-4; D is undetermined. The CDR3 length is 13 residues. V was trimmed by 4 bases and J by 5 bases, leaving 8 bases between them. Germline loops: CDR1 SEHNR, CDR2 FQNEAQ (reference sequence). The DNA of the CDR3 is TGTGCCAGCAGCTCCCGACAAAATGAAAAACTGTTTTTT. Encoded protein: CASSSRQNEKLFF.

This clonotype was recorded at least ten times. The rearrangement uses TRBV7-6 and TRBJ2-5; 9 bases match TRBD2. Looked up from germline, CDR1 is SGHVS and CDR2 is FNYEAQ. Trimming cost V 5 bases and J 2 bases; bases outside gene matches: 9. This CDR3 comprises 16 residues. The CDR3 DNA sequence: TGTGCCAGCAGCCAGCCGGGACTAGCCCAACAAGAGACCCAGTACTTC. Translation: CASSQPGLAQQETQYF.

There are many counts of this clonotype. The J gene is TRBJ2-1, the V gene TRBV4-3; TRBD2 agrees at 7 bases. The germline gives CDR1 LGHNA, CDR2 YSLEER. The junction had 11 bases not matched to a gene; V was cut back by 0 bases and J by 6 bases. This CDR3 is built from 17 residues. This CDR3 is CASSQDVWGEGLNEQFF. DNA for the CDR3: TGCGCCAGCAGCCAAGATGTCTGGGGGGAGGGGCTCAATGAGCAGTTCTTC.

This rearrangement joins TRBV6-5 to TRBJ2-7, with a weak D call TRBD1 (5 bases). This CDR3 spans 13 amino acids. Trimming shortened V by 8 bases and J by 6 bases, and 17 bases separated the two germline ends. Germline CDR1 MNHEY, CDR2 SVGAGI. CDR3 DNA sequence: TGTGCCAGCGGAAGACAGTTTATCTCCGAGCAGTACTTC. Translation: CASGRQFISEQYF.

This clonotype is labeled as medium-sized. This sequence joins TRBV20-1 and TRBJ1-4, with D maybe TRBD1 (5 bases). Trimming shortened V by 1 base and J by 4 bases, and 7 bases separated the two germline ends. Germline assignment: CDR1 DFQATT and CDR2 SNEGSKA (reference sequence). The CDR3 consists of 13 residues. CDR3 nucleotides: TGCAGTGCTAGAGGGGACGGTAATGAAAAACTGTTTTTT. It translates to CSARGDGNEKLFF.

By share of the sample, this clonotype is medium-sized (0.01 to 0.1%). The chain couples TRBV7-2 to TRBJ1-1; 8 nucleotides align to TRBD1. V shed 2 bases, J shed 5 bases, and the junction held 4 bases outside the gene matches. The V gene's germline CDR1 is SGHTA and CDR2 FQGNSA. CDR3 length: 14 residues. CDR3 nucleotide sequence: TGTGCCAGCAGCTTAACAGGGGGACGGACTGAAGCTTTCTTT. Residues: CASSLTGGRTEAFF.

This clonotype was counted many times. V and J are TRBV11-2 and TRBJ2-5; 7 positions match TRBD1. CDR3 length equals 16 residues. The germline gives CDR1 SGHAT, CDR2 FQNNGV. Trimming at V came to 5 bases and at J to 5 bases, leaving 14 bases not matched to a gene. DNA of the CDR3: TGTGCCAGCAGCCGACAAGGACAGGTCCAGGGGGAGACCCAGTACTTC. Protein: CASSRQGQVQGETQYF.